The T cell receptor beta chain described here comes from a study of T cell responses to AZD1222 COVID-19 vaccine. V lost 5 bases, J lost 4 bases, and 18 bases lay in between. Germline CDR1 SGHRS, CDR2 YFSETQ. The CDR3 has 15 amino acids. This clone has more than one count but fewer than ten. The data were produced by immunoSEQ multiplex PCR, yet TCRdb's version contains in-frame clones alone and is incomplete. The repertoire has about 180,000 clones, 90% of them found once; the top ten carry about 1.4%. V usage is TRBV5-1 and J usage is TRBJ1-2; D might be TRBD1 (6 bases). This receptor was obtained from an adult in good health. The material sequenced was peripheral blood, taken on day 0 of AZD1222 vaccination. CDR3 sequence reads: CASSHPDRSLYGYTF. For the CDR3, the DNA is TGCGCCAGCAGTCACCCCGACAGGTCCCTCTATGGCTACACCTTC. Full variable domain (remainder filled in from reference TRBV5-1 and TRBJ1-2): KAGVTQTPRYLIKTRGQQVTLSCSPISGHRSVSWYQQTPGQGLQFLFEYFSETQRNKGNFPGRFSGRQFSNSRSEMNVSTLELGDSALYLCASSHPDRSLYGYTFGSGTRLTVV.